These T cell receptor beta chains were read from a single sample in a study of blood T cell repertoires in COVID-19. Only in-frame clones appear in the TCRdb table, and some are missing; sequencing was by immunoSEQ multiplex PCR. The table has over 90,000 clones, 84% seen once. The specimen sequenced was peripheral blood. The receptors shown here come from a human donor in a cohort sampled during active or convalescent COVID-19. Both conserved end residues are part of each CDR3. A D gene is named only where the DNA matches it firmly. Clone sizes are given selectively: once, few, many, or a class where the clone is expanded.

D gene	clone size	J gene	V gene	CDR3 protein	CDR3 DNA
TRBD1	-	TRBJ1-5	TRBV24-1	CATSDPGTAPFNQPQHF	TGTGCCACCTCCGACCCCGGGACAGCTCCTTTCAATCAGCCCCAGCATTTT
TRBD1	-	TRBJ1-6	TRBV30	CAWSWDRRNSPLHF	TGTGCCTGGAGTTGGGACAGGAGGAATTCACCCCTCCACTTT
-	once	TRBJ1-2	TRBV19	CASSIKAEGGYGYTF	TGTGCCAGTAGTATTAAGGCGGAAGGTGGATATGGCTACACCTTC
-	many	TRBJ2-1	TRBV27	CASSYESSSYNEQFF	TGTGCCAGCAGCTACGAATCAAGCTCCTACAATGAGCAGTTCTTC
TRBD1	once	TRBJ1-6	TRBV7-9	CASSSRSGTGNSPLHF	TGTGCCAGCAGCTCTAGATCCGGGACAGGGAATTCACCCCTCCACTTT
TRBD2	-	TRBJ2-3	TRBV7-2	CASSTLGTSGGVTDTQYF	TGTGCCAGCAGCACCCTCGGGACTAGCGGGGGGGTCACAGATACGCAGTATTTT
-	-	TRBJ1-1	TRBV19	CASIGGDWDGTEAFF	TGTGCCAGTATAGGTGGGGACTGGGATGGCACTGAAGCTTTCTTT
-	-	TRBJ2-3	TRBV25-1	CASSEFGGTTDTQYF	TGTGCCAGCAGTGAATTTGGCGGTACCACAGATACGCAGTATTTT
TRBD2	few	TRBJ2-3	TRBV10-3	CAISDLGGGAEDTQYF	TGTGCCATCAGTGATCTAGGCGGGGGGGCTGAAGATACGCAGTATTTT
-	once	TRBJ2-1	TRBV20-1	CSASDENEQFF	TGCAGTGCTAGTGATGAGAATGAGCAGTTCTTC
-	-	TRBJ2-1	TRBV15	CATSRDLEGAQEQFF	TGTGCCACCAGCAGAGATCTGGAGGGGGCGCAGGAGCAGTTCTTC
TRBD1	once	TRBJ1-1	TRBV11-3	CASTRTGGDTEAFF	TGTGCCAGCACCAGGACAGGGGGTGATACTGAAGCTTTCTTT
-	-	TRBJ2-7	TRBV3-1/TRBV3-2	CASSNRGGYEQYF	TGTGCCAGCAGTAACAGGGGGGGCTACGAGCAGTACTTC
-	-	TRBJ1-1	TRBV9	CASSKGGVGTEAFF	TGTGCCAGCAGCAAAGGGGGAGTGGGGACTGAAGCTTTCTTT
-	-	TRBJ1-4	TRBV3-1/TRBV3-2	CASSLSFGEKLFF	TGTGCCAGCAGCCTTTCCTTCGGGGAAAAACTGTTTTTT
TRBD1	-	TRBJ1-2	TRBV20-1	CSVGQGDGYTF	TGCAGTGTTGGACAGGGAGATGGCTACACCTTC
TRBD1	-	TRBJ2-2	TRBV24-1	CATSDPGTGYTGELFF	TGTGCCACCAGTGATCCCGGGACAGGGTACACCGGGGAGCTGTTTTTT
TRBD1	once	TRBJ1-4	TRBV5-1	CASSLGLTGGEEKLFF	TGCGCCAGCAGCTTGGGGTTGACAGGGGGAGAAGAAAAACTGTTTTTT
TRBD2	-	TRBJ2-7	TRBV6-1	CASHPGRAYEQYF	TGTGCCAGTCATCCGGGGAGGGCCTACGAGCAGTACTTC
-	-	TRBJ2-5	TRBV11-3	CASSPPGTSGETQYF	TGTGCCAGCAGCCCACCTGGGACATCGGGGGAGACCCAGTACTTC
TRBD1	-	TRBJ2-5	TRBV4-3	CASSRRPSGTGEETQYF	TGCGCCAGCAGCCGCCGACCCTCCGGGACAGGGGAAGAGACCCAGTACTTC
-	-	TRBJ1-1	TRBV3-1/TRBV3-2	CASRALGTPNTEAFF	TGTGCCAGCAGGGCCCTGGGGACTCCGAACACTGAAGCTTTCTTT
TRBD2	-	TRBJ2-1	TRBV7-8	CASSLRGGQNNEQFF	TGTGCCAGCAGCCTGCGGGGGGGGCAAAACAATGAGCAGTTCTTC
TRBD1	-	TRBJ2-7	TRBV6-5	CASSRPGQDTYEQYF	TGTGCCAGCAGTCGCCCCGGACAGGACACCTACGAGCAGTACTTC
-	-	TRBJ1-3	TRBV5-5	CASSLGGEGNTIYF	TGTGCCAGCAGCTTGGGTGGAGAGGGAAACACCATATATTTT
TRBD1	-	TRBJ1-5	TRBV5-4	CASSLFGQVAQPQHF	TGTGCCAGCAGCTTGTTCGGACAGGTGGCTCAGCCCCAGCATTTT
TRBD1	-	TRBJ1-2	TRBV3-1/TRBV3-2	CASSPGTVRYGYTF	TGTGCCAGCAGTCCCGGGACAGTGAGATATGGCTACACCTTC
TRBD1	few	TRBJ1-1	TRBV15	CATSRGATGSTEAFF	TGTGCCACCAGCAGAGGGGCGACAGGGAGCACTGAAGCTTTCTTT
-	-	TRBJ1-2	TRBV30	CAWRPSGIDGYTF	TGTGCCTGGAGACCTTCCGGGATAGATGGCTACACCTTC
TRBD1	-	TRBJ1-6	TRBV6-6	CASGRTGGERSPLHF	TGTGCCAGCGGGCGGACAGGGGGAGAACGGTCACCCCTCCACTTT
-	-	TRBJ2-5	TRBV7-2	CASSLRSSTLETQYF	TGTGCCAGCAGCCTAAGATCGTCCACGCTTGAGACCCAGTACTTC
-	few	TRBJ1-5	TRBV12-5	CASAPGLVDQPQHF	TGTGCTAGTGCCCCAGGGCTAGTAGATCAGCCCCAGCATTTT
TRBD1	-	TRBJ1-2	TRBV19	CASQGGQGNYGYTF	TGTGCCAGCCAGGGGGGACAGGGTAACTATGGCTACACCTTC
TRBD1	-	TRBJ2-7	TRBV28	CAGQGQGREQYF	TGTGCCGGGCAGGGACAGGGCCGGGAGCAGTACTTC
-	once	TRBJ1-2	TRBV11-2	CASTAPGVSGDGYTF	TGTGCCAGTACTGCCCCAGGGGTTAGTGGGGATGGCTACACCTTC
TRBD1	-	TRBJ1-4	TRBV19	CASSVQRQGNEKLFF	TGTGCCAGTAGTGTTCAGCGACAGGGTAATGAAAAACTGTTTTTT